This TCR beta chain was obtained from a study of T cell responses to AZD1222 COVID-19 vaccine. Findings of the study overall: Among the donors, most were white British and more were female, and clonal diversity was possibly underestimated. CD4 TCRs linked to vaccination spanned spike, dominating at 160-218 and 743-854. The study sampled repertoires only after the peak T cell response.

Points on this clone: The antigen is unknown.

CDR1 and CDR2 (germline): MNHEY, SVGAGI. V was cut by 9 bases and J by 2 bases, with 16 bases left in between. This CDR3 is built from 15 residues. Sequenced by immunoSEQ multiplex PCR; TCRdb stores in-frame clones only, minus some. The sample yields about 120,000 clones, about 90% seen once. The material was peripheral blood, obtained on day 0 of AZD1222 vaccination. This receptor was identified in an adult in good health. The rearrangement links TRBV6-5 to TRBJ2-2, with D perhaps TRBD1 (5 bases). The CDR3 is CASTQDAYNTGELFF. The CDR3 DNA follows: TGTGCCAGTACACAGGACGCCTATAACACCGGGGAGCTGTTTTTT.